This TCR beta chain was sequenced in a study of T cells in Graves' hyperthyroidism and ophthalmopathy. Amplified regions were TCR beta CDR3 sequences from RNA transcripts. The study used the HTBI primer set for a first-round RT-PCR of the TCR CDR3. TCRdb recomputed calls from the multiplex PCR reads with MiXCR, one row per CDR3 protein. The sample has about 360,000 distinct CDR3 sequences, about 13% seen once; the top ten hold about 20%. Germline V CDR1 and CDR2: MGHRA, YSYEKL. This CDR3 comprises 16 residues. V was pared by 3 bases and J by 5 bases, with 5 bases of the junction left unmatched. This TCR came from a man aged 25-40 years with Graves' hyperthyroidism that later progressed to Graves' ophthalmopathy. The chain has TRBV4-1 and TRBJ2-1; 12 nucleotides match TRBD2. The sequencing input was blood. DNA for the CDR3: TGCGCCAGCAGCCATCCTAGCGGGGGGGCCGACAATGAGCAGTTCTTC. It is translated as CASSHPSGGADNEQFF.